Listed below are T cell receptor beta chains from one sample, sequenced in a study of cytomegalovirus exposure and HLA in healthy donors. Clones were read by immunoSEQ multiplex PCR, and TCRdb kept only the in-frame ones, dropping some. The table lists roughly 200,000 clones, 79% of them singletons. The material sequenced was PBMCs. These receptors were obtained from a woman under 40 in good health and CMV-seropositive. CDR3s include the opening cysteine and the closing phenylalanine or tryptophan. The D gene is left open where the match is weak. Only some rows state a clone size, as once, few, many or a class for expanded clones.

cdr3_length,v_call,j_call,clone_size,d_call,cdr3_aa,cdr3_nt
15,TRBV11-2,TRBJ2-7,.,.,CASSTPLARSYEQYF,TGTGCCAGCTCAACGCCGTTAGCAAGGTCCTACGAGCAGTACTTC
17,TRBV5-1,TRBJ2-7,.,TRBD1,CASRHPATGLDSYEQYF,TGCGCCAGCAGACATCCTGCGACAGGGTTAGACTCCTACGAGCAGTACTTC
14,TRBV13,TRBJ1-6,once,.,CASSLGQNNSPLHF,TGTGCCAGCAGCTTAGGCCAGAATAATTCACCCCTCCACTTT
15,TRBV7-2,TRBJ1-6,.,TRBD1,CASSADRVNNSPLHF,TGTGCCAGCAGCGCCGACAGGGTGAATAATTCACCCCTCCACTTT
17,TRBV4-1,TRBJ1-3,.,.,CASSPNPGGVSGNTIYF,TGCGCCAGCAGCCCGAACCCCGGTGGAGTCTCTGGAAACACCATATATTTT
17,TRBV5-8,TRBJ2-3,.,TRBD2,CASSPGLAHTFTDTQYF,TGTGCCAGCAGCCCGGGACTAGCCCATACCTTCACAGATACGCAGTATTTT
14,TRBV18,TRBJ2-1,.,.,CASSPKAGYNEQFF,TGTGCCAGCTCACCAAAGGCGGGCTACAATGAGCAGTTCTTC
16,TRBV9,TRBJ2-6,.,.,CASRDSLSSGANVLTF,TGTGCCAGCCGCGACAGTTTGTCCTCTGGGGCCAACGTCCTGACTTTC
17,TRBV29-1,TRBJ2-1,few,.,CSVEDLKGVRSGNEQFF,TGCAGCGTTGAAGATCTGAAGGGAGTGAGGAGCGGCAATGAGCAGTTCTTC
14,TRBV12-5,TRBJ1-1,.,.,CASGSYRVNTEAFF,TGTGCTAGTGGTTCATACAGGGTGAACACTGAAGCTTTCTTT
14,TRBV7-2,TRBJ1-6,.,TRBD1,CASSVGQGNSPLHF,TGTGCCAGCAGCGTAGGACAGGGTAATTCACCCCTCCACTTT
15,TRBV11-2,TRBJ1-3,.,.,CASSITAYSGNTIYF,TGTGCCAGCAGCATAACAGCTTACTCTGGAAACACCATATATTTT
12,TRBV5-6,TRBJ2-7,.,.,CASSFRQTKQYF,TGTGCCAGCAGCTTTCGGCAGACAAAGCAGTACTTC
15,TRBV5-1,TRBJ2-7,.,.,CASSLALREIHEQYF,TGCGCCAGCAGCTTGGCTCTCCGGGAGATCCACGAGCAGTACTTC
15,TRBV15,TRBJ2-3,few,.,CATSSRGRATDTQYF,TGTGCCACCAGCAGTAGGGGGAGAGCCACAGATACGCAGTATTTT
16,TRBV29-1,TRBJ2-5,few,TRBD2,CSVARGVRGGAETQYF,TGCAGCGTTGCCAGGGGGGTGCGGGGGGGCGCAGAGACCCAGTACTTC
16,TRBV5-8,TRBJ2-1,.,.,CASSHDRRGSYNEQFF,TGTGCCAGCAGCCATGACAGGAGAGGCTCCTACAATGAGCAGTTCTTC
13,TRBV12-5,TRBJ2-5,few,TRBD1,CASGLDRGETQYF,TGTGCTAGTGGCTTGGACAGGGGGGAGACCCAGTACTTC
14,TRBV12-5,TRBJ2-2,once,.,CASGLVSGAGELFF,TGTGCTAGTGGTTTGGTATCAGGGGCCGGGGAGCTGTTTTTT
14,TRBV5-6,TRBJ1-3,.,.,CASSGGTLGNTIYF,TGTGCCAGCAGCGGCGGGACTCTTGGAAACACCATATATTTT
14,TRBV18,TRBJ2-7,once,.,CASSPERVAYEQYF,TGTGCCAGCTCACCTGAACGGGTTGCCTACGAGCAGTACTTC
16,TRBV5-1,TRBJ2-1,.,TRBD2,CASSFSSGSMAYEQFF,TGCGCCAGCAGCTTTAGTAGCGGGAGTATGGCGTATGAGCAGTTCTTC
14,TRBV11-2,TRBJ2-5,.,TRBD2,CASSFGTIQETQYF,TGTGCCAGCAGCTTTGGGACTATCCAAGAGACCCAGTACTTC
13,TRBV5-4,TRBJ1-2,.,.,CASSLEGQYGYTF,TGTGCCAGCAGCTTGGAAGGACAGTATGGCTACACCTTC
16,TRBV11-2,TRBJ2-2,.,.,CASSLEASYYTGELFF,TGTGCCAGCAGCTTGGAAGCTAGCTATTACACCGGGGAGCTGTTTTTT
15,TRBV25-1,TRBJ1-1,.,TRBD1,CASSSPQGADTEAFF,TGTGCCAGCAGTTCCCCACAGGGGGCTGACACTGAAGCTTTCTTT